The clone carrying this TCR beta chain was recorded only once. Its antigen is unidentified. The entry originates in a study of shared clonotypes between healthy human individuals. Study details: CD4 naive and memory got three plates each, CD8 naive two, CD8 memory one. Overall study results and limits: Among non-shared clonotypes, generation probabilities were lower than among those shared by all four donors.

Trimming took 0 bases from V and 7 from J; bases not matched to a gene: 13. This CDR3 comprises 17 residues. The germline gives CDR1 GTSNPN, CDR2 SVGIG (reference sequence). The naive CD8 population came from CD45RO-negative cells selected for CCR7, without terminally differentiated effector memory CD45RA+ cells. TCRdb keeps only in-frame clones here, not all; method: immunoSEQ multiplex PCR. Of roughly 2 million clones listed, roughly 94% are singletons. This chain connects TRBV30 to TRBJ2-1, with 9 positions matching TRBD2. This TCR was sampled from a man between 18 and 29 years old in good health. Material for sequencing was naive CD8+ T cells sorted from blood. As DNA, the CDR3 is TGTGCCTGGAGTGTACAGGGGCGGGAGGGCCTAGGTAATGAGCAGTTCTTC. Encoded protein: CAWSVQGREGLGNEQFF. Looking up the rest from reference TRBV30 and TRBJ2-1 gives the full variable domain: SQTIHQWPATLVQPVGSPLSLECTVEGTSNPNLYWYRQAAGRGLQLLFYSVGIGQISSEVPQNLSASRPQDRQFILSSKKLLLSDSGFYLCAWSVQGREGLGNEQFFGPGTRLTVL.